One sample yielded the 20 T cell receptor beta chains listed below, sequenced in a study of T cell repertoires in cytomegalovirus infection (dated by TCRdb to between 2018 and 2020). These receptors have no known antigen. Per the publication, the treatment or condition label means: in vitro stimulation with specific CMV peptide epitopes to enrich CMV-specific T cells. Sequenced on an Illumina HiSeq 1500. TCRdb reprocessing: public reads trimmed at Q25 with fastp, clones called with MiXCR, in-frame beta chains kept. Rows matching on CDR3 protein sequence are summarized as one entry with the most common DNA and genes. The sample has 450,000 to 550,000 distinct CDR3 sequences on record, about 44% of them singletons. 35% to 50% of the sample is in the top ten clones. Here the sequenced sample was cultured PBMCs, taken from culture after CMV antigen stimulation. Receptor source: a human donor in good health (CMV status not recorded). Some clones in this sample may be carry-over from other donors' samples.

This clonotype was recorded at least ten times. The V gene is TRBV7-6, the J gene TRBJ2-1, with 7 bases identical to TRBD2. This CDR3 has 16 amino acids. Germline loops: CDR1 SGHVS, CDR2 FNYEAQ. V was pared by 6 bases and J by 0 bases, with 8 bases of the junction left unmatched. In DNA, the CDR3 is TGTGCCAGCAGTCTCTTACTAGCGAACTCCTACAATGAGCAGTTCTTC. It codes for CASSLLLANSYNEQFF.

This clonotype occurred many times. The rearrangement uses TRBV7-2 and TRBJ1-3; D unclear. The CDR3 consists of 15 residues. Deletions cut 6 bases from V and 1 base from J, with 13 bases between. Per germline, CDR1 SGHTA and CDR2 FQGNSA. The CDR3 reads CASSPIVGSGNTIYF. CDR3 DNA: TGTGCCAGCAGTCCCATAGTGGGGTCTGGAAACACCATATATTTT.

This clonotype was detected a few times. The rearrangement joins TRBV19 to TRBJ1-1; no reliable D call. CDR3 size: 12 residues. Per the germline V gene, CDR1 is LNHDA and CDR2 is SQIVND (reference sequence). V lost 7 bases and J lost 4, with 10 bases in between. The CDR3 DNA is TGTGCCAGTACGACGGGGTTCACTGAAGCTTTCTTT. It specifies CASTTGFTEAFF. The full variable domain, rest sourced from reference TRBV19 and TRBJ1-1, is DGGITQSPKYLFRKEGQNVTLSCEQNLNHDAMYWYRQDPGQGLRLIYYSQIVNDFQKGDIAEGYSVSREKKESFPLTVTSAQKNPTAFYLCASTTGFTEAFFGQGTRLTVV.

V gene TRBV7-2 combines with J gene TRBJ2-3, with D uncertain. V lost 0 bases to trimming and J lost 6 bases, with 4 bases between them. Germline-derived CDR1 and CDR2 are SGHTA and FQGNSA. The CDR3 spans 12 residues. The CDR3 reads CASSLAKDTQYF. In nucleotides, the CDR3 is TGTGCCAGCAGCTTAGCGAAGGATACGCAGTATTTT.

This chain joins TRBV6-1 and TRBJ2-5; 9 bases agree with TRBD2. The CDR3 loop spans 14 amino acids. The germline V gene encodes CDR1 MNHNS and CDR2 SASEGT. V lost 4 bases and J lost 4; bases outside the gene matches: 4. The CDR3 is CASSGLAGVETQYF. CDR3 in DNA: TGTGCCAGCAGTGGGTTAGCGGGAGTAGAGACCCAGTACTTC.

This clonotype showed up just a few times. The chain carries TRBV28 and TRBJ2-7; 8 bases line up with TRBD2. The length of the CDR3 is 12 residues. Germline loops: CDR1 MDHEN, CDR2 SYDVKM. Unmatched junction bases numbered 5, after V lost 7 bases and J lost 6 bases. In nucleotides, the CDR3 is TGTGCCAGCACCCGGGGGGGTCTCGAGCAGTACTTC. As protein: CASTRGGLEQYF.

The J gene is TRBJ2-5, the V gene TRBV7-2; no clear D. The germline gives CDR1 SGHTA, CDR2 FQGNSA. The V end was cut by 5 bases, the J end by 3 bases, with 10 bases between. This CDR3 has 13 amino acids. The CDR3 reads CASSPRLKETQYF. CDR3 nucleotide sequence: TGTGCCAGCAGCCCGCGGCTCAAAGAGACCCAGTACTTC.

The chain joins TRBV20-1 to TRBJ2-3; possible D gene TRBD2, 6 bases. The V gene's germline CDR1 is DFQATT and CDR2 SNEGSKA (reference sequence). The CDR3 length is 15 residues. Trimming took off 3 bases at V and 4 bases at J, with 17 bases between the two ends. CDR3 region: CSASTGTEVADTQYF. DNA for the CDR3: TGCAGTGCTAGTACCGGGACTGAGGTCGCAGATACGCAGTATTTT.

V gene TRBV7-2 combines with J gene TRBJ1-3; D unresolved. The germline V gene has CDR1 SGHTA and CDR2 FQGNSA. V was clipped by 3 bases and J by 0 bases, with 9 bases between them. This CDR3 spans 15 amino acids. CDR3 region: CASSFSAGSGNTIYF. The DNA for the CDR3 is TGTGCCAGCAGCTTTAGCGCAGGCTCTGGAAACACCATATATTTT.

The V gene is TRBV13, the J gene TRBJ2-5, with 12 bases matching TRBD2. This CDR3 is 17 amino acids long. CDR1 is PRHDT and CDR2 is FYEKMQ in the germline V gene (reference sequence). V shed 4 bases and J 3 bases; nucleotides not matched to a gene: 9. DNA for the CDR3: TGTGCCAGCAGCTCGGGTGGACTAGCGGGGATCAAAGAGACCCAGTACTTC. Encoded protein: CASSSGGLAGIKETQYF. Based on the CDR3 plus reference TRBV13 and TRBJ2-5, the full variable domain is AAGVIQSPRHLIKEKRETATLKCYPIPRHDTVYWYQQGPGQDPQFLISFYEKMQSDKGSIPDRFSAQQFSDYHSELNMSSLELGDSALYFCASSSGGLAGIKETQYFGPGTRLLVL.

As DNA, the CDR3 is TGTGCCTGGAGTGTACTGGGGGCGGGAGTTGGCACCGGGGAGCTGTTTTTT. The encoded protein is CAWSVLGAGVGTGELFF. The V and J genes are TRBV30 and TRBJ2-2; maybe TRBD2 (7 bases). Germline CDR1 GTSNPN, CDR2 SVGIG (reference sequence). CDR3 size: 17 residues. V was clipped by 0 bases and J by 4 bases, with 18 bases between them.

This clonotype was found a few times. This sequence joins TRBV24-1 and TRBJ2-2; D is possibly TRBD2 (6 bases). CDR3 size: 15 residues. The germline V gene has CDR1 KGHDR and CDR2 SFDVKD. Trimming left V 3 bases short and J 5 bases short, with 12 bases between. The CDR3 spells CATSDPGTATGELFF. CDR3 coding DNA: TGTGCCACCAGTGATCCCGGGACTGCTACCGGGGAGCTGTTTTTT.

The rearrangement uses TRBV7-8 and TRBJ2-1; D is ambiguous. The ends were cut back, 4 bases at V and 9 bases at J, with 16 bases in the middle. The CDR3 is made up of 14 amino acids. Germline V gives CDR1 SGHVS, CDR2 FQNEAQ. The CDR3 DNA reads as TGTGCCAGCAGCTCACGCCGATCCAAGACTGAGCAGTTCTTC. It yields the protein CASSSRRSKTEQFF.

The rearrangement uses TRBV20-1 and TRBJ2-5, with 7 positions matching TRBD2. With V trimmed by 0 bases and J by 5 bases, 9 bases remained unmatched. Germline V gene sequence: CDR1 DFQATT, CDR2 SNEGSKA (reference sequence). This CDR3 has 15 residues. The CDR3 loop reads CSARDSRRETETQYF. DNA for the CDR3: TGCAGTGCTAGAGATAGTAGGCGGGAGACGGAGACCCAGTACTTC.

By share, this clonotype counts as medium-sized (0.01 to 0.1%). This rearrangement joins TRBV4-3 to TRBJ1-4; no definite D call. V was trimmed by 0 bases and J by 4 bases, leaving 9 bases between them. The CDR3 has 15 amino acids. Germline V gene data show CDR1 as LGHNA and CDR2 as YSLEER. As DNA, the CDR3 is TGCGCCAGCAGCCAAGACCTTGGAAGTAATGAAAAACTGTTTTTT. It is translated as CASSQDLGSNEKLFF.

V usage is TRBV4-1 and J usage is TRBJ2-3; 7 positions agree with TRBD1. The CDR3 is 20 residues long. V was pared by 3 bases and J by 2 bases, with 20 bases of the junction left unmatched. Per the germline V gene, CDR1 is MGHRA and CDR2 is YSYEKL. As DNA, the CDR3 is TGCGCCAGCAGCCATTACCCCGTAGGGGGCACCCAAATTAACACAGATACGCAGTATTTT. Protein product: CASSHYPVGGTQINTDTQYF.

This rearrangement joins TRBV27 to TRBJ2-5, with a weak D call TRBD1 (6 bases). The germline V gene encodes CDR1 MNHEY and CDR2 SMNVEV (reference sequence). V shed 5 bases and J shed 3 bases, with 16 bases lying between them. This CDR3 has 15 amino acids. The CDR3 DNA sequence: TGTGCCAGCAGTCTACAGGGTACCGCCGAAGAGACCCAGTACTTC. Translation: CASSLQGTAEETQYF.

The genes are TRBV10-3 and TRBJ2-3; a possible D gene is TRBD1 (5 bases). The CDR3 sequence is 15 residues long. V lost 5 bases and J 2 bases, leaving 14 bases between the germline ends. Germline loops: CDR1 ENHRY, CDR2 SYGVKD. The CDR3 loop is CAISLQRQSTDTQYF. The DNA for the CDR3 is TGTGCCATCAGTCTCCAAAGACAGTCCACAGATACGCAGTATTTT.

In its sample, this clonotype was seen a few times. This chain uses TRBV7-9 with TRBJ1-4; 9 bases fit TRBD1. CDR3 length: 16 amino acids. The V gene end was trimmed by 5 bases and the J gene end by 8 bases; junction bases not matched to a gene: 12. CDR1 and CDR2 (germline): SEHNR, FQNEAQ (reference sequence). The CDR3 nucleotides read TGTGCCAGCAGCCTCTCCGGGACAGGGATTGGAGAAAAACTGTTTTTT. Its protein is CASSLSGTGIGEKLFF.

A single count supports this clonotype. Sequence at one end of the junction differs from germline and may be a read error. This sequence joins TRBV7-6 and TRBJ2-1; D unresolved. Germline CDR1 is SGHVS and CDR2 is FNYEAQ. The CDR3 loop spans 13 amino acids. DNA for the CDR3: TGTGCCAGCAGCTTAGGGCAGTACAATGAGCAGTCCTTC. This translates into CASSLGQYNEQSF.